This TCR beta chain was captured by sequencing in a study of CD8 T cells in ankylosing spondylitis. At least ten counts were recorded for this clonotype. Its antigen is as yet unknown. The CDR3 has 15 amino acids. The V gene lost 2 bases and the J gene lost 3 bases, with 11 bases spanning the gap. In germline, CDR1 is SGHRS, CDR2 YFSETQ. Regarding the study as a whole: Reportedly, matched ankylosing spondylitis synovial fluid was significantly enriched for disease-linked clones. Previous work reported some of these motif variants in the synovial fluid and blood of reactive arthritis.

TCRdb passed the 5' RACE reads through MiXCR, listing each CDR3 protein once. The sample contains about 39,000 distinct CDR3 sequences, around 10% of which appear only once. Sequenced material: blood, either unsorted or a sorted T cell fraction (not recorded which). The TCR sequence derives from a male donor with ankylosing spondylitis or in good health (not recorded which). The J gene is TRBJ2-2, the V gene TRBV5-1; D tentatively reads TRBD1 or TRBD2 (5 bases each). The CDR3 DNA is TGCGCCAGCAGCTTACTAGTAGGGGACACCGGGGAGCTGTTTTTT. This encodes CASSLLVGDTGELFF.